This TCR beta chain was sequenced for a study of cytomegalovirus exposure and HLA in healthy donors. The germline gives CDR1 MNHNS, CDR2 SASEGT. This CDR3 comprises 14 residues. Trimming at V came to 5 bases and at J to 5 bases, leaving 3 bases not matched to a gene. Study-wide findings and caveats: Later analysis identified a missense DCLRE1C variant that was linked to TCR beta V- and J-gene trimming. TCR beta chains numbering roughly 150 were designated cytomegalovirus-associated.

Although they were nominally healthy when sampled, donors likely had unrecorded immune exposures. Primers: 60 Vbeta forward and 13 Jbeta reverse. The assay was immunoSEQ multiplex PCR, and TCRdb's table has in-frame clones only and misses some. This sample contains around 75,000 clones. Of note for this clone: Its antigen is not known.

The rearrangement uses TRBV6-1 and TRBJ2-7, with 13 bases aligning to TRBD2. The material sequenced was PBMCs. The TCR sequence derives from a man aged 50-60 years in good health and CMV-seropositive. The CDR3 is CASSPGLAGDEQYF. The CDR3 DNA sequence: TGTGCCAGCAGTCCCGGACTAGCGGGAGACGAGCAGTACTTC.